This TCR beta chain was sequenced for a study of CD8 T cells in Susac syndrome. The study sequenced TCR beta in blood CD8+ and CD4+ T cells. Relapsing-remitting disease, either stable or active, was present in the treatment-naive patients who were the multiple sclerosis controls. FACS was used to enrich TEMRA cells, whereas the CD8+ and CD4+ T cells were obtained by negative isolation. Germline CDR1 and CDR2: DFQATT and SNEGSKA (reference sequence). V was shortened by 5 bases and J by 2 bases, with 6 bases between the two germline ends. The length of the CDR3 is 11 residues. An amount of RNA that ranged from roughly 0.5 to 1 ug was reverse transcribed with random hexamers. MiXCR, run by TCRdb on the immunoSEQ multiplex PCR reads, gives a single entry per CDR3 protein. Here the sample spans roughly 400,000 distinct CDR3 sequences, approximately 89% being singletons.

The specimen sequenced was CD8+ T cells from PBMCs. This rearrangement joins TRBV20-1 to TRBJ1-2, with D unresolved. The receptor's source is a human donor with multiple sclerosis. The CDR3 region is CSAVGNYGYTF. The CDR3 DNA follows: TGCAGTGCTGTAGGGAACTATGGCTACACCTTC.